A single sample is the source of the 27 T cell receptor beta chains below, sequenced in a study of type 1 regulatory T cells. Their recognized antigens are unknown. TCRdb used MiXCR to reprocess the reads, holding one entry per CDR3 protein. This table holds 25,000 or so distinct CDR3 sequences, roughly two thirds found once. Sequenced: cultured T cells, either the whole culture or a sorted T cell fraction (not recorded which). The subset here: Tr1-enriched cell product generated in vitro against host alloantigens. The origin of the receptors is a human donor in good health.

The V call is TRBV5-1, the J call TRBJ2-5; TRBD1 is a possible D gene (5 bases). The germline V gene has CDR1 SGHRS and CDR2 YFSETQ. With 5 bases removed from V and 4 bases from J, the gap between germline ends came to 12 bases. The CDR3 totals 13 residues. CDR3 sequence (DNA): TGCGCCAGCAGGGGGCCACCGACAGAGACCCAGTACTTC. This encodes CASRGPPTETQYF.

This clonotype was detected a few times. V usage is TRBV15 and J usage is TRBJ1-1; no clear D gene. There are 15 residues in the CDR3. Between the trimmed V and J ends, which lost 5 bases and 6 bases, there was a span of 19 bases. CDR1 and CDR2 from the germline V gene are LNHNV and YYDKDF (reference sequence). For the CDR3, the DNA is TGTGCCACCAGCGGAGCCGGGAGAGGGCTTTCTGAAGCTTTCTTT. Its translation is CATSGAGRGLSEAFF.

V and J are TRBV20-1 and TRBJ1-5, with 8 bases that match TRBD1. The CDR3 spans 16 residues. Per germline, CDR1 DFQATT and CDR2 SNEGSKA (reference sequence). Losses at the gene ends were 0 bases for V and 7 bases for J; bases not matched to a gene: 11. As DNA, the CDR3 is TGCAGTGCTAGAGATACTGAACAGGGGGGACGGCAGCCCCAGCATTTT. This gives the protein CSARDTEQGGRQPQHF.

The rearrangement joins TRBV7-9 to TRBJ1-3; 9 nucleotides align to TRBD1. Germline V gene lookup returns CDR1 SEHNR and CDR2 FQNEAQ (reference sequence). The V gene end was trimmed by 6 bases and the J gene end by 8 bases; junction bases not matched to a gene: 8. The CDR3 runs 14 residues. CDR3 loop: CASSTGGSQYTIYF. The CDR3 DNA sequence: TGTGCCAGCAGTACAGGGGGCTCCCAGTACACCATATATTTT.

This clonotype was seen once. This chain uses TRBV5-1 with TRBJ1-2; D is perhaps TRBD1 (5 bases). V was cut by 4 bases and J by 4 bases, with 23 bases left in between. This CDR3 has 17 residues. Germline V lookup: CDR1 SGHRS, CDR2 YFSETQ. The CDR3 spells CASSRTIDRRAIYGYTF. The CDR3 nucleotides are TGCGCCAGCAGCCGCACTATAGACAGACGTGCCATCTATGGCTACACCTTC. Based on the CDR3 plus reference TRBV5-1 and TRBJ1-2, the full variable domain is KAGVTQTPRYLIKTRGQQVTLSCSPISGHRSVSWYQQTPGQGLQFLFEYFSETQRNKGNFPGRFSGRQFSNSRSEMNVSTLELGDSALYLCASSRTIDRRAIYGYTFGSGTRLTVV.

CDR3 coding DNA: TGTGCCAGTAGTATTGGTCCTTACAATCAGCCCCAGCATTTT. It yields the protein CASSIGPYNQPQHF. V gene TRBV19 combines with J gene TRBJ1-5; D not resolved. The CDR3 runs 14 residues. Between the trimmed V and J ends, which lost 3 bases and 3 bases, there was a span of 9 bases. Germline V gene lookup returns CDR1 LNHDA and CDR2 SQIVND (reference sequence).

The V and J genes are TRBV20-1 and TRBJ1-2; weak D call: TRBD1 (6 bases). The V end lost 6 bases, the J end lost 6 bases, and 11 bases lay between the germline ends. Per germline, CDR1 DFQATT and CDR2 SNEGSKA (reference sequence). This CDR3 region has 11 residues. The CDR3 DNA sequence: TGCAGTGCGCAGGGGTATAATGGCTACACCTTC. Translating it yields CSAQGYNGYTF.

This chain uses TRBV30 with TRBJ2-7; 9 bases match TRBD2. This CDR3 has 16 residues. Trimming cost V 2 bases and J 5 bases; bases outside gene matches: 13. Germline-derived CDR1 and CDR2 are GTSNPN and SVGIG (reference sequence). The CDR3 is CAWSILSAGGRDEQYF. The CDR3 coding sequence is TGTGCCTGGAGTATTCTTTCAGCGGGGGGCCGGGACGAGCAGTACTTC.

The chain links TRBV12-5 to TRBJ2-7, with 7 bases that match TRBD1. Germline loops: CDR1 LGHNT, CDR2 FRNRAP. The CDR3 is 14 residues long. Trimming removed 0 bases from V and 3 bases from J; junction bases left unmatched: 2. The CDR3 region has the DNA TGTGCTAGTGGTTTGGTACGGACAGGCTACGAGCAGTACTTC. This translates into CASGLVRTGYEQYF.

The rearrangement joins TRBV19 to TRBJ2-1; D possibly matches TRBD1 or TRBD2 (6 bases each). This CDR3 has 13 residues. The germline V gene encodes CDR1 LNHDA and CDR2 SQIVND (reference sequence). With 5 bases removed from V and 12 bases from J, the gap between germline ends came to 17 bases. In nucleotides, the CDR3 is TGTGCCAGTAGTGTAGGTAGGGGGGCTGGGCAGTTCTTC. Protein product: CASSVGRGAGQFF.

The V gene is TRBV12-3 or TRBV12-4, the J gene TRBJ2-1; no reliable D call. The CDR3 sequence is 15 residues long. Trimming stripped 6 bases from V and 5 bases from J, with 17 bases between. The chain's CDR3 is CASRPDFLLNNEQFF. The DNA of the CDR3 is TGTGCCAGCAGGCCCGACTTTTTACTCAACAATGAGCAGTTCTTC.

Only a few counts were recorded for this clonotype. The CDR3 protein is CASSPTRIYNEQFF. In DNA form, the CDR3 reads TGTGCCAGCAGCCCTACTAGAATTTACAATGAGCAGTTCTTC. The J gene is TRBJ2-1, the V gene TRBV7-2; D may be TRBD2 (5 bases). Germline values: CDR1 SGHTA, CDR2 FQGNSA. The V end lost 5 bases, the J end lost 4 bases, and 12 bases lay between the germline ends. This CDR3 comprises 14 residues.

This clonotype was seen more than once but under ten times. The rearrangement joins TRBV7-2 to TRBJ2-2; D may be TRBD1 or TRBD2 (5 bases each). In germline, CDR1 is SGHTA, CDR2 FQGNSA. This CDR3 region has 16 residues. Trimming left V 4 bases short and J 1 base short, with 13 bases between. Here the CDR3 DNA reads TGTGCCAGCAGCTCAGGGACGGGGAAGAACACCGGGGAGCTGTTTTTT. As protein: CASSSGTGKNTGELFF.

The genes are TRBV2 and TRBJ2-7, with 7 bases aligning to TRBD2. Germline V CDR1 and CDR2: SNHLY, FYNNEI. The J segment lost 3 bases and the V segment lost 10 bases, leaving 12 bases of the junction unmatched. This CDR3 contains 14 residues. CDR3 loop: CATKSRDYHYEQYF. The CDR3 DNA follows: TGTGCCACCAAATCCCGGGACTACCACTACGAGCAGTACTTC.

The chain combines TRBV19 with TRBJ2-1, with D tentatively TRBD1 or TRBD2 (5 bases each). The germline V and J ends were trimmed by 2 bases and 8 bases, with 16 bases remaining between them. CDR1 LNHDA and CDR2 SQIVND come from the germline V gene (reference sequence). This CDR3 region has 15 residues. The CDR3 region is CASSINKNGADEQFF. Written as DNA, the CDR3 is TGTGCCAGTAGTATAAATAAAAACGGGGCCGATGAGCAGTTCTTC. Variable domain in full (rest from reference TRBV19 and TRBJ2-1): DGGITQSPKYLFRKEGQNVTLSCEQNLNHDAMYWYRQDPGQGLRLIYYSQIVNDFQKGDIAEGYSVSREKKESFPLTVTSAQKNPTAFYLCASSINKNGADEQFFGPGTRLTVL.

The V and J genes are TRBV6-1 and TRBJ2-3; 8 nucleotides match TRBD2. The CDR3 consists of 13 residues. Germline V gene sequence: CDR1 MNHNS, CDR2 SASEGT. The V segment lost 4 bases and the J segment 3 bases; nucleotides outside the gene matches: 0. The CDR3 spells CASSGGRTDTQYF. DNA of the CDR3: TGTGCCAGCAGTGGCGGGAGGACAGATACGCAGTATTTT.

This clonotype was seen a handful of times. V and J are TRBV20-1 and TRBJ2-5; D possibly matches TRBD1 or TRBD2 (6 bases each). CDR1 DFQATT and CDR2 SNEGSKA come from the germline V gene (reference sequence). V was pared by 0 bases and J by 5 bases, with 10 bases between. This CDR3 has 13 residues. The chain's CDR3 is CSARDRGPETQYF. The CDR3 coding sequence is TGCAGTGCTAGAGATCGGGGGCCGGAGACCCAGTACTTC.

The chain uses TRBV19 and TRBJ2-1, with 8 positions matching TRBD1. The CDR3 runs 19 residues. Trimming took 6 bases from V and 0 from J; bases not matched to a gene: 16. CDR1 is LNHDA and CDR2 is SQIVND in the germline V gene (reference sequence). The CDR3 DNA reads TGTGCCAGTAGCCCTCTGGACAGGGATTTGCGAAGCTCCTACAATGAGCAGTTCTTC. It is translated as CASSPLDRDLRSSYNEQFF. The variable domain in full, with the rest retrieved from reference TRBV19 and TRBJ2-1, is DGGITQSPKYLFRKEGQNVTLSCEQNLNHDAMYWYRQDPGQGLRLIYYSQIVNDFQKGDIAEGYSVSREKKESFPLTVTSAQKNPTAFYLCASSPLDRDLRSSYNEQFFGPGTRLTVL.

This rearrangement joins TRBV13 to TRBJ2-5; 8 bases are a match to TRBD2. CDR3 length: 15 residues. The ends lost 1 base at V and 4 bases at J; junction bases unmatched: 5. Germline V gene lookup returns CDR1 PRHDT and CDR2 FYEKMQ (reference sequence). Here the CDR3 reads CASSLAGGATETQYF. Written as DNA, the CDR3 is TGTGCCAGCAGCTTAGCCGGGGGGGCCACAGAGACCCAGTACTTC.

The rearrangement joins TRBV6-6 to TRBJ2-4; D is ambiguous. V was clipped by 0 bases and J by 6 bases, with 18 bases between them. In germline, CDR1 is MNHNY, CDR2 SVGAGI (reference sequence). The CDR3 is 17 amino acids. The DNA for the CDR3 is TGTGCCAGCAGTTACTCGACCCTTAATCAGGTTACAAACATTCAGTACTTC. Translated: CASSYSTLNQVTNIQYF.

V usage is TRBV18 and J usage is TRBJ2-3; 10 bases agree with TRBD1. J lost 6 bases, V lost 3 bases, and 6 bases had no gene match. The CDR3 extends over 15 amino acids. CDR1 KGHSH and CDR2 LQKENI come from the germline V gene. The CDR3 sequence is CASSPTGGASDTQYF. CDR3 nucleotide sequence: TGTGCCAGCTCACCGACAGGGGGCGCGTCGGATACGCAGTATTTT.

V gene TRBV12-3 or TRBV12-4 combines with J gene TRBJ2-3; tentative D call: TRBD2 (6 bases). The length of the CDR3 is 15 residues. The V and J ends lost 3 bases and 1 base respectively, with 11 bases between them. The CDR3 DNA sequence: TGTGCCAGCAGTTTGGCGGGGCGGGGCACAGATACGCAGTATTTT. Residues: CASSLAGRGTDTQYF.

The J gene is TRBJ2-3, the V gene TRBV7-9; 7 positions agree with TRBD2. Germline trimming cut 5 bases from V and 0 bases from J; bases unmatched to any gene: 8. In germline, CDR1 is SEHNR, CDR2 FQNEAQ (reference sequence). The CDR3 is made up of 16 amino acids. CDR3 amino acids: CASSKTLAASTDTQYF. The CDR3, as DNA: TGTGCCAGCAGCAAGACGCTAGCGGCTAGCACAGATACGCAGTATTTT.

J is TRBJ1-5 and V is TRBV12-3 or TRBV12-4; D is undetermined. V lost 7 bases and J 4 bases, leaving 14 bases between the germline ends. The CDR3 sequence is 14 residues long. CDR3 loop: CASTSWEGNQPQHF. The CDR3 DNA follows: TGTGCCAGCACCTCTTGGGAGGGTAATCAGCCCCAGCATTTT.

The rearrangement links TRBV4-2 to TRBJ1-1; unclear D gene. This CDR3 spans 14 amino acids. The germline V and J ends were trimmed by 1 base and 2 bases, with 8 bases remaining between them. In germline, CDR1 is LGHNA, CDR2 YNFKEQ. In DNA, the CDR3 is TGTGCCAGCAGCCAAGGTACAATTAACACTGAAGCTTTCTTT. It yields the protein CASSQGTINTEAFF.

The chain uses TRBV5-1 and TRBJ1-1; D not resolved. CDR3 size: 14 residues. Germline V CDR1 and CDR2: SGHRS, YFSETQ. The ends were cut back, 2 bases at V and 0 bases at J, with 8 bases in the middle. The CDR3: CASSLDTLNTEAFF. In DNA, the CDR3 is TGCGCCAGCAGCTTAGACACTTTGAACACTGAAGCTTTCTTT. Looking up the rest from reference TRBV5-1 and TRBJ1-1 gives the full variable domain: KAGVTQTPRYLIKTRGQQVTLSCSPISGHRSVSWYQQTPGQGLQFLFEYFSETQRNKGNFPGRFSGRQFSNSRSEMNVSTLELGDSALYLCASSLDTLNTEAFFGQGTRLTVV.

This rearrangement joins TRBV24-1 to TRBJ2-7; TRBD1 matches at 7 bases. Unmatched junction bases numbered 4, after V lost 3 bases and J lost 6 bases. This CDR3 is 13 amino acids long. Germline V lookup: CDR1 KGHDR, CDR2 SFDVKD. CDR3 coding DNA: TGTGCCACCAGTGATCAAGACAGGGTCGAGCAGTACTTC. This sequence encodes CATSDQDRVEQYF.